This T cell receptor (beta chain) was recovered during a study of blood T cells in healthy people across ages. Study results and caveats: When one million T cells were used, diversity estimates were thought to be underestimates.

The CDR3 is 16 amino acids. Germline trimming cut 5 bases from V and 6 bases from J; bases unmatched to any gene: 10. Germline V gives CDR1 LNHDA, CDR2 SQIVND (reference sequence). Donation came from healthy Caucasian individuals in Russia who were aged about 6 to 95. Per sample, a minimum of 6 million PBMCs were isolated. A second PCR of roughly 6 to 12 cycles used a sample-barcoded 5' primer and a J-beta primer mix. Researchers report that each sample yielded at least 2.5 million CDR3-containing paired-end reads. One entry per CDR3 protein results from TCRdb running MiXCR on the 5' RACE reads. The repertoire holds just under 900,000 distinct CDR3 sequences, less than 35% seen once, with roughly a sixth in the top ten. The sample holds many counts of this clonotype. Its antigen is unidentified.

The sequenced sample consisted of blood. This TCR was recovered from a woman of 80 years or more in good health. The V and J genes are TRBV19 and TRBJ2-3, with 11 bases lining up with TRBD2. The CDR3 here is CASSAPASGGQDTQYF. CDR3 coding DNA: TGTGCCAGTAGTGCCCCGGCTAGCGGGGGGCAGGATACGCAGTATTTT.